The 11 T cell receptor beta chains in this list originate from one sample, sequenced in a study of shared clonotypes between healthy human individuals. The table came from immunoSEQ multiplex PCR; TCRdb's copy has only in-frame clones and leaves some out. This table has hundreds of thousands of clones, about 97% appearing once. Sequencing used naive CD4+ T cells sorted from blood. Subset reported: CD45RA+ positively selected. Receptor source: a woman between 25 and 40 years old in good health.

On this clone itself: Other nucleotide sequences in the sample specify the same CDR3. The chain uses TRBV27 and TRBJ1-6, with 8 bases that match TRBD1. V lost 5 bases to trimming and J lost 7 bases; unmatched junction nucleotides: 4. The germline V gene encodes CDR1 MNHEY and CDR2 SMNVEV (reference sequence). This CDR3 is 14 amino acids long. DNA of the CDR3: TGTGCCAGCAGTCCCGACAGGGGCAATTCACCCCTCCACTTT. This encodes CASSPDRGNSPLHF.

The chain carries TRBV7-9 and TRBJ1-2; 7 nucleotides line up with TRBD1. The V and J ends lost 2 bases and 4 bases, in that order; junction bases with no gene match: 10. CDR1 and CDR2 from the germline V gene are SEHNR and FQNEAQ (reference sequence). CDR3 length equals 16 residues. CDR3 loop: CASSLTGTAKGYGYTF. The CDR3 coding sequence is TGTGCCAGCAGCTTAACCGGGACAGCAAAGGGCTATGGCTACACCTTC.

The chain couples TRBV11-2 to TRBJ1-1; unclear D gene. V was cut by 8 bases and J by 1 base, with 11 bases left in between. Germline CDR1 SGHAT, CDR2 FQNNGV. The CDR3 is 13 residues long. The CDR3 spells CASVGGWNTEAFF. As DNA, the CDR3 is TGTGCCAGCGTAGGCGGGTGGAACACTGAAGCTTTCTTT.

The rearrangement links TRBV30 to TRBJ2-3; 11 bases fit TRBD2. V shed 2 bases and J 7 bases; nucleotides not matched to a gene: 5. The CDR3 length is 14 residues. CDR1 is GTSNPN and CDR2 is SVGIG in the germline V gene (reference sequence). The DNA of the CDR3 is TGTGCCTGGAGTCTGACTAGCGGGACCTATACGCAGTATTTT. Translating it yields CAWSLTSGTYTQYF.

This chain connects TRBV28 to TRBJ2-2; 13 bases are shared with TRBD2. The CDR3 extends over 16 amino acids. The germline V gene has CDR1 MDHEN and CDR2 SYDVKM. The V gene end was trimmed by 5 bases and the J gene end by 6 bases; junction bases not matched to a gene: 6. The CDR3 DNA follows: TGTGCCAGCAGTCCGGGACTAGCGGGGCCCCCCGGGGAGCTGTTTTTT. Translating it yields CASSPGLAGPPGELFF. Full variable domain (remainder filled in from reference TRBV28 and TRBJ2-2): DVKVTQSSRYLVKRTGEKVFLECVQDMDHENMFWYRQDPGLGLRLIYFSYDVKMKEKGDIPEGYSVSREKKERFSLILESASTNQTSMYLCASSPGLAGPPGELFFGEGSRLTVL.

The chain carries TRBV11-2 and TRBJ2-3; D may be TRBD1 (6 bases). V was clipped by 4 bases and J by 0 bases, with 14 bases between them. Germline lookup yields CDR1 SGHAT and CDR2 FQNNGV. This CDR3 spans 16 amino acids. DNA for the CDR3: TGTGCCAGCAGCTCCGGACAGCTTATTAGCACAGATACGCAGTATTTT. This encodes CASSSGQLISTDTQYF. The full variable domain, with the rest looked up from reference TRBV11-2 and TRBJ2-3, is EAGVAQSPRYKIIEKRQSVAFWCNPISGHATLYWYQQILGQGPKLLIQFQNNGVVDDSQLPKDRFSAERLKGVDSTLKIQPAKLEDSAVYLCASSSGQLISTDTQYFGPGTRLTVL.

V gene TRBV19 combines with J gene TRBJ1-2, with D possibly TRBD1 on 5 matching bases. The CDR3 is 15 amino acids. Germline CDR1 is LNHDA and CDR2 is SQIVND (reference sequence). Trimming removed 6 bases from V and 2 bases from J, with 16 bases in between. CDR3 in DNA: TGTGCCAGTAGGCCGGGGGAAGGGGCGAACTATGGCTACACCTTC. Protein: CASRPGEGANYGYTF.

V usage is TRBV7-9 and J usage is TRBJ2-1, with D hard to call. CDR3 length equals 15 residues. Germline V CDR1 and CDR2: SEHNR, FQNEAQ (reference sequence). V was clipped by 1 base and J by 5 bases, with 12 bases between them. The DNA of the CDR3 is TGTGCCAGCAGCTTAGTAGGGCAGGCAGACAATGAGCAGTTCTTC. Its translation: CASSLVGQADNEQFF.

In nucleotides, the CDR3 is TGTGCCAGCAGCGCAGGGGGCTTGGTTGGTGAAAAACTGTTTTTT. Protein sequence: CASSAGGLVGEKLFF. This sequence joins TRBV7-9 and TRBJ1-4, with 8 bases that match TRBD1. Trimming took 5 bases from V and 7 from J; bases not matched to a gene: 9. There are 15 residues in the CDR3. Per the germline V gene, CDR1 is SEHNR and CDR2 is FQNEAQ (reference sequence).

In its sample, this clone was seen once. The CDR3 nucleotides read TGTGCCACGGGACAGGGAGGAGAGACCCAGTACTTC. Residues: CATGQGGETQYF. The genes are TRBV27 and TRBJ2-5; 9 positions agree with TRBD1. The CDR3 runs to 12 residues. Unmatched junction bases numbered 4, after V lost 10 bases and J lost 4 bases. The germline V gene encodes CDR1 MNHEY and CDR2 SMNVEV (reference sequence).

The chain recombines TRBV19 with TRBJ2-5; D call uncertain. Per the germline V gene, CDR1 is LNHDA and CDR2 is SQIVND (reference sequence). The CDR3 spans 15 residues. The V gene lost 5 bases and the J gene lost 2 bases, with 15 bases spanning the gap. This CDR3 reads CASSGNKIPQETQYF. The CDR3 nucleotides are TGTGCCAGTAGTGGGAATAAGATCCCTCAAGAGACCCAGTACTTC.